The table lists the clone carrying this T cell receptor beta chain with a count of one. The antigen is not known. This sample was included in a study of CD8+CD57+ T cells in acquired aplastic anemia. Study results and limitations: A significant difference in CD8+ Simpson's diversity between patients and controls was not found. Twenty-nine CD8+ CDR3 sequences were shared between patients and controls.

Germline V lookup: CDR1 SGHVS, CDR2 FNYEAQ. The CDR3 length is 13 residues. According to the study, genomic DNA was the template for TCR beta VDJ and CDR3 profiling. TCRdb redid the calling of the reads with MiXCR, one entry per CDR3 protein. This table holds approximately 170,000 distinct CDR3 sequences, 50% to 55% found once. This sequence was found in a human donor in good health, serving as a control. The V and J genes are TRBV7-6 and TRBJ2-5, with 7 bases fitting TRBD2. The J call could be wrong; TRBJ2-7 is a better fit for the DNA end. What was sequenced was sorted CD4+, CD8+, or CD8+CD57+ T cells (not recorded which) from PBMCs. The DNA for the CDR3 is TGTGCCAGCAGTTTTTGGGGGGGCTACGAGCAGTACTTC. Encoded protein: CASSFWGGYEQYF.